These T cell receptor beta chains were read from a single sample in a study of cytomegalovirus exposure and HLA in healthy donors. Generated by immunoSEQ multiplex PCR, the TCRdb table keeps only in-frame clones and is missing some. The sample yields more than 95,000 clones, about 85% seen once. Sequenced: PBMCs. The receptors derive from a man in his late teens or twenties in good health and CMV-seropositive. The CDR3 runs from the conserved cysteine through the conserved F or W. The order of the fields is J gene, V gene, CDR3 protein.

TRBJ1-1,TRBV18,CASSPLSGGGETEAFF
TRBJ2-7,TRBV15,CATSRDMGRSYEQYF
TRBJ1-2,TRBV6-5,CASSHFRGNYGYTF
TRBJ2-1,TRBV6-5,CASSMTSNNEQFF
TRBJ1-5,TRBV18,CASSQQGGDQPQHF
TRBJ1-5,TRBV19,CASSIPTGGKQPQHF
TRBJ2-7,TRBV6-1,CASSPRTGLPYEQYF
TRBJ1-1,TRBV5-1,CASSLTGGSEAFF
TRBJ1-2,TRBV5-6,CASSLRRSQGYTF
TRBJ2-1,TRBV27,CASSLSDIYNEQFF
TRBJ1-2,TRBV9,CASSVVTDGYTF
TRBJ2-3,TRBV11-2,CASSWSTGSTDTQYF
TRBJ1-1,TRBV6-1,CASSDQGRVNTEAFF
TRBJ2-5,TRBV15,CATSFRGGYQETQYF
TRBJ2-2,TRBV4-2,CASGGQRGGNTGELFF
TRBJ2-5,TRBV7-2,CASSLHGTSQETQYF
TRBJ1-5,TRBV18,CASSGQGAHQPQHF